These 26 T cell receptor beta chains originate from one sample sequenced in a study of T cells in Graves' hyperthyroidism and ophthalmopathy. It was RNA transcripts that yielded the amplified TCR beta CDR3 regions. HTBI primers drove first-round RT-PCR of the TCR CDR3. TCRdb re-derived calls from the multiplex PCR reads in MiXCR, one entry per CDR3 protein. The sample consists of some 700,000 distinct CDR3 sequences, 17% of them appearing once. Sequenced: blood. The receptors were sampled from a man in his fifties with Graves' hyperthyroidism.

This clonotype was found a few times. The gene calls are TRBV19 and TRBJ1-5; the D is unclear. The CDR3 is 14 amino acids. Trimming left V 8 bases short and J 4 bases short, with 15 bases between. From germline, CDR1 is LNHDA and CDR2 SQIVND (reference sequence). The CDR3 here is CASDETRRNQPQHF. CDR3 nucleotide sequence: TGTGCCAGTGATGAGACAAGGAGAAATCAGCCCCAGCATTTT.

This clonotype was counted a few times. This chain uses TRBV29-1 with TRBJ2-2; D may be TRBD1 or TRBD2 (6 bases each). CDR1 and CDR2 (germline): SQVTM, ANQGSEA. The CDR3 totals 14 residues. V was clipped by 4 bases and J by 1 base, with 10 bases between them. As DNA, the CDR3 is TGCAGCGTTGCGGGGGCGAGGAACACCGGGGAGCTGTTTTTT. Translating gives CSVAGARNTGELFF.

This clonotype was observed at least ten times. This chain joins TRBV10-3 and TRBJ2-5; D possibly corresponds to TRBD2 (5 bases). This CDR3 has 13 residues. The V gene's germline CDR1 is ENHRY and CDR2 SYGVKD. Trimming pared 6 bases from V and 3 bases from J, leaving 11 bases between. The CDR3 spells CAIRGAPEETQYF. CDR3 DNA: TGTGCCATCAGGGGAGCGCCAGAAGAGACCCAGTACTTC.

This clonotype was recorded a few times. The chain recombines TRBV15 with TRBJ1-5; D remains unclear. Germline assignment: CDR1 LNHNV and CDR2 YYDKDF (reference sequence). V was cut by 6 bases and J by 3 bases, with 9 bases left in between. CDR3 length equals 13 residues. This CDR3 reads CATSTDSNQPQHF. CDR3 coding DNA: TGTGCCACCAGTACCGACTCCAATCAGCCCCAGCATTTT.

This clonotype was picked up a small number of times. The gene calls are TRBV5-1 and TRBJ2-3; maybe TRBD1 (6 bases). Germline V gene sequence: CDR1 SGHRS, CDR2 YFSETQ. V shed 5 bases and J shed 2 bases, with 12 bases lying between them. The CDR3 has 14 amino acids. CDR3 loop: CASRDSQHTDTQYF. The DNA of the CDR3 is TGCGCCAGCAGGGACAGCCAGCACACAGATACGCAGTATTTT. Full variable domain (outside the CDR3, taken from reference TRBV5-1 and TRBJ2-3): KAGVTQTPRYLIKTRGQQVTLSCSPISGHRSVSWYQQTPGQGLQFLFEYFSETQRNKGNFPGRFSGRQFSNSRSEMNVSTLELGDSALYLCASRDSQHTDTQYFGPGTRLTVL.

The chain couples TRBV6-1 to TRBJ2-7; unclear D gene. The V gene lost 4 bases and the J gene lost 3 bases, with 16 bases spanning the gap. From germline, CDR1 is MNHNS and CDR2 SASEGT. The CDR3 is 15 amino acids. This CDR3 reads CASSGLTDTLYEQYF. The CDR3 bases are TGTGCCAGCAGTGGTCTCACAGATACCCTCTACGAGCAGTACTTC.

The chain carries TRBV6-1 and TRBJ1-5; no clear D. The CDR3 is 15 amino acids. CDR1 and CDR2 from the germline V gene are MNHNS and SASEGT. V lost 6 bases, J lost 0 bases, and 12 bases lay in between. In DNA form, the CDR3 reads TGTGCCAGCAGCCGGGGTGGGAATAGCAATCAGCCCCAGCATTTT. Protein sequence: CASSRGGNSNQPQHF.

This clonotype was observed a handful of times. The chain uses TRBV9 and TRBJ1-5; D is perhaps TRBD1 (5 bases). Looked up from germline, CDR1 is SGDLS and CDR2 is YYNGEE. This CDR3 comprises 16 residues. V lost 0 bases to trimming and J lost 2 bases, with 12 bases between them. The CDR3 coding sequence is TGTGCCAGCAGCGTAGGCTGGGGGGGTGGCAATCAGCCCCAGCATTTT. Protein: CASSVGWGGGNQPQHF.

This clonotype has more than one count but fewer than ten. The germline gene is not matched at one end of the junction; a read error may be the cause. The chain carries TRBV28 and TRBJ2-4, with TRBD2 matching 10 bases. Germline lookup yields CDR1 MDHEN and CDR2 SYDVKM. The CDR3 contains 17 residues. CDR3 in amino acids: CASARGLAGAGKSIQYF. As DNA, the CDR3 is TGTGCCAGCGCGAGGGGGCTAGCGGGAGCTGGCAAAAGCATTCAGTACTTC.

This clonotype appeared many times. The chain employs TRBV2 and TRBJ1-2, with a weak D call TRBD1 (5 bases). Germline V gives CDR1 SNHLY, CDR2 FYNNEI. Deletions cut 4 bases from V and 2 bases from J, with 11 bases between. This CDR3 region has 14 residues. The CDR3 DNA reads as TGTGCCAGCAGTGTCAGGGACCCAAACTATGGCTACACCTTC. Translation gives CASSVRDPNYGYTF.

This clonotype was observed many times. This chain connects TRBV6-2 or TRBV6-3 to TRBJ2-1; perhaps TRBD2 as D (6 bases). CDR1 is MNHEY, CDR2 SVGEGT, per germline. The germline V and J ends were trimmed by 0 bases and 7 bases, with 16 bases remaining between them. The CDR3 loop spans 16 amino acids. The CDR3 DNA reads TGTGCCAGCAGTTACTCGATCGGACACGGAGGGAATGAGCAGTTCTTC. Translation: CASSYSIGHGGNEQFF.

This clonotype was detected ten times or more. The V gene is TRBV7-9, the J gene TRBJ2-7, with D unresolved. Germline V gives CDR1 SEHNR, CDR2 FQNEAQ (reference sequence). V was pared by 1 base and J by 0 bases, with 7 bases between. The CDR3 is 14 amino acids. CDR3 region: CASSLVPFSYEQYF. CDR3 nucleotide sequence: TGTGCCAGCAGCTTAGTCCCTTTCTCCTACGAGCAGTACTTC.

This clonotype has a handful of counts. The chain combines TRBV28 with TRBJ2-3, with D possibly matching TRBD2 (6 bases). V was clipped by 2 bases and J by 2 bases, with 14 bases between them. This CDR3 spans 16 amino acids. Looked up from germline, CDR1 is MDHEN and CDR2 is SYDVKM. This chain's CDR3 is CASSLARRDFTDTQYF. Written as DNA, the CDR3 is TGTGCCAGCAGTTTAGCACGGAGGGACTTCACAGATACGCAGTATTTT.

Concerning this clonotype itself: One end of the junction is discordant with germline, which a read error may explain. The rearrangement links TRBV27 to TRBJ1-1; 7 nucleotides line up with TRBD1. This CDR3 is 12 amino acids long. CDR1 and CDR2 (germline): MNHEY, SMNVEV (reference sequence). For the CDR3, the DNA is TGTGCCAGCAGGGAGACAGGGCTGAGAGCTTCCTTT. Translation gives CASRETGLRASF.

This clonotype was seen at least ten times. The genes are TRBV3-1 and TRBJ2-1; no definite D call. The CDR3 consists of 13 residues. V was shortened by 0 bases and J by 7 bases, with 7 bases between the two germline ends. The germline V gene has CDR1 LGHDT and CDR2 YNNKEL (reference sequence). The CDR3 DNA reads TGTGCCAGCAGCCAAGATAGGGCGAATGAGCAGTTCTTC. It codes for CASSQDRANEQFF.

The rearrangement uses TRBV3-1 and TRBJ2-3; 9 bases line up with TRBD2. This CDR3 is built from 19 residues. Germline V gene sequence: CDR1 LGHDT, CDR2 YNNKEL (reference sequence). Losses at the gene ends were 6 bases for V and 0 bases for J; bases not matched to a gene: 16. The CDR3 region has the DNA TGTGCCAGCAGGTCTACGGGACTAGCAGAAATCACTAGCACAGATACGCAGTATTTT. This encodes CASRSTGLAEITSTDTQYF.

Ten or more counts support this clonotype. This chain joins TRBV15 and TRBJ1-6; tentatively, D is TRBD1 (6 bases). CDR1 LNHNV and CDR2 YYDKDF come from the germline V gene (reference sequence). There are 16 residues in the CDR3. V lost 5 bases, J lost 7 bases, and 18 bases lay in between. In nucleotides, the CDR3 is TGTGCCACCAGCGGCACAGGGAAGAGAGGGAATTCACCCCTCCACTTT. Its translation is CATSGTGKRGNSPLHF.

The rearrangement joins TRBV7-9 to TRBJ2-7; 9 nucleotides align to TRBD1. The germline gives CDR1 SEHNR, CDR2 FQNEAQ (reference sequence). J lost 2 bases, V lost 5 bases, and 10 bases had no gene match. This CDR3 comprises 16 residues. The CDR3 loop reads CASSRFGTGKTYEQYF. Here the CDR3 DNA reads TGTGCCAGCAGCCGCTTTGGGACAGGGAAAACCTACGAGCAGTACTTC.

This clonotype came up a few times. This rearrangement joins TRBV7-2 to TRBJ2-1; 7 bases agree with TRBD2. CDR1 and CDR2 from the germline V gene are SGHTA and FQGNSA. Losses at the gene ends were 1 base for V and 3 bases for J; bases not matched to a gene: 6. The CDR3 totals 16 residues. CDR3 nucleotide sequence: TGTGCCAGCAGCTTAGGGGCGGGAGCTATCTACAATGAGCAGTTCTTC. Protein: CASSLGAGAIYNEQFF. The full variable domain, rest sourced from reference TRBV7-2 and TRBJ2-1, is GAGVSQSPSNKVTEKGKDVELRCDPISGHTALYWYRQSLGQGLEFLIYFQGNSAPDKSGLPSDRFSAERTGGSVSTLTIQRTQQEDSAVYLCASSLGAGAIYNEQFFGPGTRLTVL.

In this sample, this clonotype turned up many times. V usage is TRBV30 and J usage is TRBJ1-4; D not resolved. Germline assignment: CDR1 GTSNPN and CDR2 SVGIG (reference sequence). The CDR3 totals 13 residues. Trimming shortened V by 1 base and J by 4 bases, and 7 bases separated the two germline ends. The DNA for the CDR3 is TGTGCCTGGAGTGAAGGGAATAATGAAAAACTGTTTTTT. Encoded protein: CAWSEGNNEKLFF.

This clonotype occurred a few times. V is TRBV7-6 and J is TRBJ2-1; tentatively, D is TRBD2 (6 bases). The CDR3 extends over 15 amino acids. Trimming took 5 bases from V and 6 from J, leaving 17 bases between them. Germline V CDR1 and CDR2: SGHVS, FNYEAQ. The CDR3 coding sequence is TGTGCCAGCAGCCAATCCCCCAGCGGGTCCAATGAGCAGTTCTTC. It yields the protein CASSQSPSGSNEQFF.

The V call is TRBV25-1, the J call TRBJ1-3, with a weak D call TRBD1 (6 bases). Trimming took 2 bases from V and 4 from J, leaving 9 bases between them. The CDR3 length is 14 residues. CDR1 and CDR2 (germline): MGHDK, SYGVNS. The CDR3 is CASSEQGRGNTIYF. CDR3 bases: TGTGCCAGCAGTGAACAGGGGCGAGGAAACACCATATATTTT.

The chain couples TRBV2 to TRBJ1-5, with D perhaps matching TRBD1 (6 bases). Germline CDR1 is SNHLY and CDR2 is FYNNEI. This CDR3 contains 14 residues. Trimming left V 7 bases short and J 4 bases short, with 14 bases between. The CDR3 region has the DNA TGTGCCAGCAATGGGGCAGGGGATAATCAGCCCCAGCATTTT. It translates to CASNGAGDNQPQHF.

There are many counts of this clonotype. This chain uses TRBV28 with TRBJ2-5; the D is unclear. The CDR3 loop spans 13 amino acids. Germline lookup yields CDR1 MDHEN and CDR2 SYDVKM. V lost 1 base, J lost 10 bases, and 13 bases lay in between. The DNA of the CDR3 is TGTGCCAGCAGTTTATCGGAGTCGGCTAACCAGTACTTC. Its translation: CASSLSESANQYF.

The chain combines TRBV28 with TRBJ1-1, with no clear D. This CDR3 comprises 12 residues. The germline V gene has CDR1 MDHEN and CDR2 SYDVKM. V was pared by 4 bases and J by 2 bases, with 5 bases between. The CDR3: CASSWENTEAFF. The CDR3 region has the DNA TGTGCCAGCAGTTGGGAAAACACTGAAGCTTTCTTT.

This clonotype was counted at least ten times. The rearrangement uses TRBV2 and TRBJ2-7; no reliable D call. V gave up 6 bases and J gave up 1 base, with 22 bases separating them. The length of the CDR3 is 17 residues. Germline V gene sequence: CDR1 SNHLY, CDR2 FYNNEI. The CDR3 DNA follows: TGTGCCAGCAGCCCTCCTCCATTTCGCGAAGGGTCCTACGAGCAGTACTTC. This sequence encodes CASSPPPFREGSYEQYF. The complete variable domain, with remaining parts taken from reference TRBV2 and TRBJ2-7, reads EPEVTQTPSHQVTQMGQEVILRCVPISNHLYFYWYRQILGQKVEFLVSFYNNEISEKSEIFDDQFSVERPDGSNFTLKIRSTKLEDSAMYFCASSPPPFREGSYEQYFGPGTRLTVT.